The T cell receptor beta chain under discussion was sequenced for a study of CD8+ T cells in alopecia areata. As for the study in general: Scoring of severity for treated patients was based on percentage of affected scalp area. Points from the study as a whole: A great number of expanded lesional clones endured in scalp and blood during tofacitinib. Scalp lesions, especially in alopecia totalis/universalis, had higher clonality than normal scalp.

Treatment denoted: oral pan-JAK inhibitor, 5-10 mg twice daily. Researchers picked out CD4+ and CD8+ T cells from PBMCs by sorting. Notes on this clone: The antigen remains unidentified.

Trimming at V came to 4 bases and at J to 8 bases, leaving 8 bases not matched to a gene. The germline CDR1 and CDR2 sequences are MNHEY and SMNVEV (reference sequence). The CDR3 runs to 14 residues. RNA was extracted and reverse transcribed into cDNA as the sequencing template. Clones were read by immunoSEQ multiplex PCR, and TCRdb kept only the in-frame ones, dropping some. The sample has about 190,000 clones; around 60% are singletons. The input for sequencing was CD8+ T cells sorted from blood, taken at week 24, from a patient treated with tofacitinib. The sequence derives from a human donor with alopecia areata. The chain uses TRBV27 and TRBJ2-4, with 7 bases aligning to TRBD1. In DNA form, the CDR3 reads TGTGCCAGCAGTTCCTCCGGAACAGGGGACATTCAGTACTTC. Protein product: CASSSSGTGDIQYF.